The 5 T cell receptor beta chains listed next were all sequenced from one sample in a study of cytomegalovirus exposure and HLA in healthy donors. PCR amplification relied on 60 Vbeta primers (plus 13 Jbeta primers). Produced via immunoSEQ multiplex PCR; TCRdb's table is partial and in-frame only. The sample has 140,000 to 150,000 clones, more than 55% seen once; the top ten hold 5.5% to 7.5%. The sequencing sample was made of PBMCs. These receptors were obtained from a woman aged 55-70 years in good health and CMV-seronegative.

The chain joins TRBV18 to TRBJ2-7, with D tentatively TRBD1 (6 bases). There are 14 residues in the CDR3. V was shortened by 4 bases and J by 1 base, with 11 bases between the two germline ends. The germline gives CDR1 KGHSH, CDR2 LQKENI. The CDR3 sequence: CASSLRQESYEQYF. In DNA form, the CDR3 reads TGTGCCAGCTCACTCAGACAGGAGTCCTACGAGCAGTACTTC.

In this sample, this clone turned up a few times. The CDR3 region has the DNA TGTGCCAGCAGTGAATGGGGACTATCGCACCCGCGCCCTGGAATCGAGACCCAGTACTTC. Residues: CASSEWGLSHPRPGIETQYF. This chain connects TRBV6-1 to TRBJ2-5, with 7 positions matching TRBD2. V trimming: 2 bases; J trimming: 5 bases; junction bases outside the gene matches: 23. This CDR3 has 20 residues. Germline CDR1 reads MNHNS; CDR2 reads SASEGT.

This clone was picked up one time. This rearrangement joins TRBV15 to TRBJ2-1; D perhaps matches TRBD2 (7 bases). This CDR3 contains 18 residues. The V gene lost 5 bases and the J gene lost 4 bases, with 24 bases spanning the gap. Germline V gene data show CDR1 as LNHNV and CDR2 as YYDKDF (reference sequence). The DNA for the CDR3 is TGTGCCACCAGCCCCAGTTCGCGGGGGCCCCGAATATACAATGAGCAGTTCTTC. Encoded protein: CATSPSSRGPRIYNEQFF.

V gene TRBV18 combines with J gene TRBJ2-5; the match to TRBD2 covers 7 bases. Germline CDR1 reads KGHSH; CDR2 reads LQKENI. The CDR3 covers 16 residues. The V gene end was trimmed by 4 bases and the J gene end by 11 bases; junction bases not matched to a gene: 19. CDR3 region: CASSRPTGGRGGEQYF. The CDR3, as DNA: TGTGCCAGCTCACGGCCAACGGGAGGCCGTGGGGGTGAGCAGTACTTC.

The chain links TRBV10-1 to TRBJ1-4; no clear D. The length of the CDR3 is 12 residues. Between the trimmed V and J ends, which lost 5 bases and 8 bases, there was a span of 9 bases. Germline CDR1 WNHNN, CDR2 SYGVQD (reference sequence). The CDR3 here is CASSIKLEKLFF. The CDR3 DNA reads as TGCGCCAGCAGTATTAAACTAGAAAAACTGTTTTTT.